Sequencing of this TCR beta chain was carried out in a study of cytomegalovirus exposure and HLA in healthy donors. Study-level findings and limits: V- and J-gene trimming in TCR beta was tied to a missense DCLRE1C variant by an analysis performed later. Apparent HLA restriction characterized most CMV-associated TCR beta chains in a later analysis. The only immune exposure information that was available was CMV serostatus.

In the case of this clone: Its antigen is still unknown.

The PCR was carried out with 60 Vbeta primers and 13 Jbeta primers. Only in-frame clones appear in the TCRdb table, and some are missing; sequencing was by immunoSEQ multiplex PCR. The sample lists approximately 150,000 clones, more than 70% seen once, with 3.1% in the top ten. The CDR3 runs to 14 residues. Trimming shortened V by 4 bases and J by 7 bases, and 15 bases separated the two germline ends. Germline CDR1 SGHRS, CDR2 YFSETQ. The sequenced material came from PBMCs. This clonotype was sampled from a male donor in good health and CMV-seronegative. The V and J genes are TRBV5-1 and TRBJ2-1, with D perhaps given as TRBD1 or TRBD2 (5 bases each). The CDR3 loop is CASSLGRSGNEQFF. The CDR3 DNA reads TGCGCCAGCAGCCTGGGACGGAGCGGAAATGAGCAGTTCTTC.